This T cell receptor (beta chain) was retrieved from a study of cytomegalovirus exposure and HLA in healthy donors. In the study overall: Earlier, some 180 million T cells were analyzed, and 95 million to 140 million unique TCR beta sequences were found among them.

On this clone itself: Its antigen is still unknown.

The PCR had 60 Vbeta and 13 Jbeta primers. Study processing details: Unique TCR beta chains numbered 80 million to 95 million in a later analysis, with some 9.9 million shared. Data came from immunoSEQ multiplex PCR; TCRdb stores just in-frame clones and leaves some out. V and J calls and clone size are as listed in that table; D and trimming were resolved from the DNA. Of 180,000 or so clones listed, 82% are singletons. General study findings and limits: Through in vitro validation, a few CMV-associated chains were shown to be specific for CMV antigens. In a later analysis, a missense DCLRE1C variant was linked to TCR beta V- and J-gene trimming.

The CDR3 length is 13 residues. Between the trimmed V and J ends, which lost 3 bases and 5 bases, there was a span of 10 bases. CDR1 SGHNT and CDR2 YENEEA come from the germline V gene. Input material: PBMCs. This TCR derives from a boy aged 2 to 9 in good health and CMV-seronegative. The chain employs TRBV11-3 and TRBJ1-1; D unclear. The CDR3 sequence is CASSLGVNTEAFF. DNA for the CDR3: TGTGCCAGCAGCTTGGGAGTCAATACTGAAGCTTTCTTT.